These 25 T cell receptor beta chains were all obtained from the same sample, sequenced in a study of early T cells in non-severe SARS-CoV-2 infection. TCRdb independently ran MiXCR on the 5' RACE reads; one entry per CDR3 protein. Altogether roughly 70,000 distinct CDR3 sequences are present, over 20% being singletons, with the ten largest covering 16%. The starting material was whole blood, obtained at baseline. These receptors all stem from an adult who was a healthcare worker with PCR-confirmed SARS-CoV-2 infection or an uninfected control (not recorded which).

The chain combines TRBV7-9 with TRBJ1-2, with D hard to call. This CDR3 spans 11 amino acids. V was clipped by 3 bases and J by 7 bases, with 6 bases between them. In germline, CDR1 is SEHNR, CDR2 FQNEAQ (reference sequence). CDR3 sequence reads: CASSFSSGYTF. For the CDR3, the DNA is TGTGCCAGCAGCTTCAGCTCTGGCTACACCTTC.

This clonotype came up a few times. This chain links TRBV18 with TRBJ2-3; unclear D gene. With 2 bases removed from V and 4 bases from J, the gap between germline ends came to 10 bases. The germline gives CDR1 KGHSH, CDR2 LQKENI. The CDR3 loop spans 14 amino acids. CDR3 DNA: TGTGCCAGCTCACCAATCGGGCCCTCAGATACGCAGTATTTT. Protein sequence: CASSPIGPSDTQYF.

The chain combines TRBV6-6 with TRBJ1-6; tentatively, D is TRBD1 (5 bases). V was shortened by 0 bases and J by 7 bases, with 10 bases between the two germline ends. This CDR3 is 15 amino acids long. From germline, CDR1 is MNHNY and CDR2 SVGAGI (reference sequence). The CDR3, as DNA: TGTGCCAGCAGTTACTCTCAGGGTGGGAATTCACCCCTCCACTTT. Protein product: CASSYSQGGNSPLHF.

This clonotype was detected only a few times. V and J are TRBV20-1 and TRBJ1-2; weak D call: TRBD1 (5 bases). Germline V lookup: CDR1 DFQATT, CDR2 SNEGSKA (reference sequence). The CDR3 length is 12 residues. Deletions cut 3 bases from V and 4 bases from J, with 9 bases between. The DNA for the CDR3 is TGCAGTGCTAGGAACAGGATCTATGGCTACACCTTC. Translating it yields CSARNRIYGYTF.

This clonotype was recorded only once. The chain combines TRBV15 with TRBJ2-3; D call uncertain. Germline lookup yields CDR1 LNHNV and CDR2 YYDKDF (reference sequence). There are 14 residues in the CDR3. Deletions cut 2 bases from V and 0 bases from J, with 6 bases between. This chain's CDR3 is CATSRRGSTDTQYF. In DNA, the CDR3 is TGTGCCACCAGCAGAAGAGGAAGCACAGATACGCAGTATTTT.

There are a few counts of this clonotype. The chain links TRBV30 to TRBJ2-5, with TRBD1 matching over 8 bases. Germline trimming cut 4 bases from V and 2 bases from J; bases unmatched to any gene: 3. Germline CDR1 reads GTSNPN; CDR2 reads SVGIG (reference sequence). The CDR3 has 13 residues. The CDR3 reads CAWKGTGQETQYF. In DNA, the CDR3 is TGTGCCTGGAAGGGGACAGGTCAAGAGACCCAGTACTTC.

The rearrangement uses TRBV10-3 and TRBJ2-3, with TRBD2 matching 8 bases. The CDR3 is 14 amino acids. The J segment lost 6 bases and the V segment lost 7 bases, leaving 9 bases of the junction unmatched. Looked up from germline, CDR1 is ENHRY and CDR2 is SYGVKD. The CDR3 DNA reads TGTGCCATCAAAGCGGGGGCTGAGGACGATACGCAGTATTTT. It translates to CAIKAGAEDDTQYF.

CDR3 protein: CASSQDSPIRNEQYF. The DNA for the CDR3 is TGTGCCAGCAGCCAAGATTCCCCGATCAGGAACGAGCAGTACTTC. V and J are TRBV3-1 and TRBJ2-7; no definite D call. The V gene lost 0 bases and the J gene lost 5 bases, with 14 bases spanning the gap. The CDR3 length is 15 residues. Germline lookup yields CDR1 LGHDT and CDR2 YNNKEL (reference sequence).

This clonotype has only a few counts. This chain links TRBV20-1 with TRBJ2-5, with D tentatively TRBD2 (6 bases). V was pared by 6 bases and J by 5 bases, with 19 bases between. The CDR3 is 14 amino acids. CDR1 DFQATT and CDR2 SNEGSKA come from the germline V gene (reference sequence). For the CDR3, the DNA is TGCAGTGCCACGGACATAGCGGTCCGGGAGACCCAGTACTTC. Protein product: CSATDIAVRETQYF.

This CDR3 is CASSKGGRTTNEKLFF. Here the CDR3 DNA reads TGTGCCAGCAGCAAAGGGGGCCGAACAACTAATGAAAAACTGTTTTTT. The chain uses TRBV7-9 and TRBJ1-4; 7 nucleotides match TRBD1. CDR3 length: 16 residues. J lost 0 bases, V lost 5 bases, and 6 bases had no gene match. The germline V gene has CDR1 SEHNR and CDR2 FQNEAQ (reference sequence). The whole variable domain, remainder taken from reference TRBV7-9 and TRBJ1-4, is DTGVSQNPRHKITKRGQNVTFRCDPISEHNRLYWYRQTLGQGPEFLTYFQNEAQLEKSRLLSDRFSAERPKGSFSTLEIQRTEQGDSAMYLCASSKGGRTTNEKLFFGSGTQLSVL.

This chain links TRBV4-1 with TRBJ2-2, with D perhaps TRBD1 (5 bases). The CDR3 loop spans 17 amino acids. Germline-derived CDR1 and CDR2 are MGHRA and YSYEKL. Deletions cut 2 bases from V and 4 bases from J, with 17 bases between. CDR3 sequence reads: CASSQPRGGARTGELFF. CDR3 nucleotides: TGCGCCAGCAGCCAACCTAGAGGTGGGGCGCGCACCGGGGAGCTGTTTTTT.

This clonotype appeared a few times. The chain is built from TRBV11-2 and TRBJ2-7; 9 nucleotides agree with TRBD1. The junction had 3 bases not matched to a gene; V was cut back by 4 bases and J by 2 bases. There are 14 residues in the CDR3. Per germline, CDR1 SGHAT and CDR2 FQNNGV. The CDR3 here is CASSSGQGTYEQYF. CDR3 coding DNA: TGTGCCAGCAGCTCAGGACAGGGGACCTACGAGCAGTACTTC.

This clonotype was found many times. The genes are TRBV20-1 and TRBJ1-2; 7 bases align to TRBD1. There are 11 residues in the CDR3. The V and J ends lost 6 bases and 4 bases, in that order; junction bases with no gene match: 2. The germline V gene has CDR1 DFQATT and CDR2 SNEGSKA (reference sequence). Here the CDR3 DNA reads TGCAGTGCAGGACAGGTCTATGGCTACACCTTC. As protein: CSAGQVYGYTF.

This chain connects TRBV2 to TRBJ1-1; the D is unclear. Germline-derived CDR1 and CDR2 are SNHLY and FYNNEI. This CDR3 has 13 amino acids. V lost 3 bases to trimming and J lost 0 bases, with 5 bases between them. CDR3 nucleotides: TGTGCCAGCAGTGAGCTGATGAACACTGAAGCTTTCTTT. It yields the protein CASSELMNTEAFF.

This clonotype has a handful of counts. V and J are TRBV3-1 and TRBJ1-1; no definite D call. Trimming removed 3 bases from V and 7 bases from J, with 15 bases in between. Germline V CDR1 and CDR2: LGHDT, YNNKEL (reference sequence). This CDR3 is 14 amino acids long. CDR3 bases: TGTGCCAGCAGCCAGGGCACTCTTTTAGGTGAAGCTTTCTTT. Protein sequence: CASSQGTLLGEAFF.

The chain couples TRBV19 to TRBJ2-1, with 8 nucleotides matching TRBD2. The J segment lost 7 bases and the V segment lost 6 bases, leaving 17 bases of the junction unmatched. The CDR3 length is 17 residues. Per germline, CDR1 LNHDA and CDR2 SQIVND (reference sequence). DNA for the CDR3: TGTGCCAGTAGGCCATGGAGCGGCGGGGGGATCCAGAATGAGCAGTTCTTC. Amino acid sequence: CASRPWSGGGIQNEQFF.

The V gene is TRBV30, the J gene TRBJ2-3; D not certain. This CDR3 region has 13 residues. Looked up from germline, CDR1 is GTSNPN and CDR2 is SVGIG (reference sequence). V lost 0 bases and J lost 2, with 6 bases in between. CDR3 DNA sequence: TGTGCCTGGAGTGTCGTAAACACAGATACGCAGTATTTT. It is translated as CAWSVVNTDTQYF. Supplemented by reference TRBV30 and TRBJ2-3, the full variable domain reads SQTIHQWPATLVQPVGSPLSLECTVEGTSNPNLYWYRQAAGRGLQLLFYSVGIGQISSEVPQNLSASRPQDRQFILSSKKLLLSDSGFYLCAWSVVNTDTQYFGPGTRLTVL.

This clonotype was detected many times. The CDR3 protein is CASSYRGSGEQFF. In nucleotides, the CDR3 is TGTGCCAGCAGTTACAGGGGCAGCGGTGAGCAGTTCTTC. The rearrangement links TRBV6-5 to TRBJ2-1; the D gene could be TRBD1 or TRBD2 (5 bases each). V gave up 2 bases and J gave up 9 bases, with 11 bases separating them. CDR1 and CDR2 from the germline V gene are MNHEY and SVGAGI. This CDR3 is built from 13 residues.

The chain has TRBV4-1 and TRBJ2-3, with D hard to call. CDR1 and CDR2 from the germline V gene are MGHRA and YSYEKL. The V end was cut by 0 bases, the J end by 10 bases, with 17 bases between. The CDR3 has 15 amino acids. The CDR3 DNA follows: TGCGCCAGCAGCCAAGATGCGTCGGCGGCCTATGCGCAGTATTTT. Its translation: CASSQDASAAYAQYF.

This clonotype was counted between two and nine times. In DNA, the CDR3 is TGCGCCAATCCCAACCCCGGTGGCTACACCTTC. Protein sequence: CANPNPGGYTF. This chain links TRBV5-1 with TRBJ1-2; D gene unclear. The CDR3 is 11 amino acids. CDR1 is SGHRS, CDR2 YFSETQ, per germline. Trimming left V 9 bases short and J 7 bases short, with 13 bases between.

The chain joins TRBV19 to TRBJ1-5, with D uncertain. The CDR3 is made up of 12 amino acids. CDR1 is LNHDA, CDR2 SQIVND, per germline (reference sequence). V was trimmed by 1 base and J by 11 bases, leaving 9 bases between them. CDR3 DNA: TGTGCCAGTAGTATAGTGCTGGGATCCCAGCATTTT. Its protein product is CASSIVLGSQHF.

The chain combines TRBV7-9 with TRBJ1-3, with D possibly being TRBD1 (5 bases). Germline V CDR1 and CDR2: SEHNR, FQNEAQ (reference sequence). The V gene lost 2 bases and the J gene lost 0 bases, with 17 bases spanning the gap. The CDR3 has 18 residues. The CDR3 nucleotides read TGTGCCAGCAGCTTATCACGTCGGTTAGGGGACTCTGGAAACACCATATATTTT. Protein product: CASSLSRRLGDSGNTIYF.

The gene calls are TRBV11-2 and TRBJ2-1; TRBD1 is a possible D gene (5 bases). CDR3 size: 11 residues. Germline V gene lookup returns CDR1 SGHAT and CDR2 FQNNGV. The germline V and J ends were trimmed by 6 bases and 7 bases, with 7 bases remaining between them. DNA of the CDR3: TGTGCCAGCAGTACAGGAAATGAGCAGTTCTTC. Its protein product is CASSTGNEQFF.

The gene calls are TRBV4-1 and TRBJ2-5; no clear D. Germline CDR1 and CDR2: MGHRA and YSYEKL. The CDR3 is 11 residues long. V lost 6 bases and J 5 bases, leaving 7 bases between the germline ends. As DNA, the CDR3 is TGCGCCAGCAGGGAGTCGGAGACCCAGTACTTC. Amino acids: CASRESETQYF.

The chain carries TRBV5-6 and TRBJ2-5, with D hard to call. CDR3 size: 12 residues. Trimming pared 0 bases from V and 4 bases from J, leaving 4 bases between. Germline V gives CDR1 SGHDT, CDR2 YYEEEE. CDR3 region: CASSLALETQYF. The CDR3 DNA reads as TGTGCCAGCAGCTTGGCCTTAGAGACCCAGTACTTC.